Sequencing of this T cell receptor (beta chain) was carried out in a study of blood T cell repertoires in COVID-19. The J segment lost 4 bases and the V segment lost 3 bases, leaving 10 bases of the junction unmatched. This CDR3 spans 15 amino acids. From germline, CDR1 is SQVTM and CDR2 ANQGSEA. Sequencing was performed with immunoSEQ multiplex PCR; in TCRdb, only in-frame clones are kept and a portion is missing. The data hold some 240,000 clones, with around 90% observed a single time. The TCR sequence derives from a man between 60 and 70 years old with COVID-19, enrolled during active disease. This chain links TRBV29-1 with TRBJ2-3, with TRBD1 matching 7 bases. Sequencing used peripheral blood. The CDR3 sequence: CSVEYRQGSADTQYF. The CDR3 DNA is TGCAGCGTTGAGTATAGACAGGGAAGCGCAGATACGCAGTATTTT.